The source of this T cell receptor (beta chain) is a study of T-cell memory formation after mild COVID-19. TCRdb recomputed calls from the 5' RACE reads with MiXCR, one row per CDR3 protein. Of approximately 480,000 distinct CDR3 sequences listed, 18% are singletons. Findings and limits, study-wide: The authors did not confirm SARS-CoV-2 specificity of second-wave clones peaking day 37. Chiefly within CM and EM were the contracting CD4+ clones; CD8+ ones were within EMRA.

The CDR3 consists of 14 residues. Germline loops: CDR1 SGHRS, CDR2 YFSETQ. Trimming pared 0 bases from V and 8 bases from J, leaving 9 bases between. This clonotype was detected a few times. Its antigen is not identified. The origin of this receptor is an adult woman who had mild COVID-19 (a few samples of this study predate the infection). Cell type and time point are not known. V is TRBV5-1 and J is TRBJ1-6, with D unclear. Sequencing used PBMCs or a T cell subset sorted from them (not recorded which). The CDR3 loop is CASSLVGGDSPLHF. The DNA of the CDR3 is TGCGCCAGCAGCTTGGTGGGTGGAGATTCACCCCTCCACTTT.